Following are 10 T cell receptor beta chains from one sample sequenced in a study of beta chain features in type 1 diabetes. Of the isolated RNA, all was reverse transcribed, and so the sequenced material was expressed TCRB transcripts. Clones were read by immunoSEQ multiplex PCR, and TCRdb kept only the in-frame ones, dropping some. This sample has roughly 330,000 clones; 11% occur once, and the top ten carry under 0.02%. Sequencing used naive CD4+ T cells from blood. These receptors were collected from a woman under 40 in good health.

CDR3 loop: CASSDSGGTDTQYF. The CDR3 nucleotides are TGTGCCAGCAGTGACTCTGGGGGGACAGATACGCAGTATTTT. The chain couples TRBV6-4 to TRBJ2-3, with D tentatively TRBD2 (6 bases). From germline, CDR1 is MRHNA and CDR2 SNTAGT. The V gene lost 0 bases and the J gene lost 3 bases, with 7 bases spanning the gap. The CDR3 is 14 residues long.

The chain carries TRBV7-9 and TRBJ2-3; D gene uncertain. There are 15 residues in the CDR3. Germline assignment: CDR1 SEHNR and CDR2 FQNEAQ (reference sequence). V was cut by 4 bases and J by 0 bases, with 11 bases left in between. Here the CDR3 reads CASSSPKESTDTQYF. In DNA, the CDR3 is TGTGCCAGCAGCTCCCCCAAGGAGAGCACAGATACGCAGTATTTT.

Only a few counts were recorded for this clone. CDR3 residues: CASMLGRSTDTQYF. In DNA form, the CDR3 reads TGTGCCAGCATGTTGGGGCGGAGCACAGATACGCAGTATTTT. The chain is built from TRBV2 and TRBJ2-3; the D gene is possibly TRBD1 (5 bases). CDR3 length: 14 residues. CDR1 and CDR2 (germline): SNHLY, FYNNEI. Trimming cost V 7 bases and J 0 bases, with 11 bases left between them.

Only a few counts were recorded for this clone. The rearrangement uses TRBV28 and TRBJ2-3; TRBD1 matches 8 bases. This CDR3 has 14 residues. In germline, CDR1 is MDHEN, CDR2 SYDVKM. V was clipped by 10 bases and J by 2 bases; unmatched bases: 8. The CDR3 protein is CATQGAPNTDTQYF. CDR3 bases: TGTGCCACCCAGGGGGCTCCAAACACAGATACGCAGTATTTT.

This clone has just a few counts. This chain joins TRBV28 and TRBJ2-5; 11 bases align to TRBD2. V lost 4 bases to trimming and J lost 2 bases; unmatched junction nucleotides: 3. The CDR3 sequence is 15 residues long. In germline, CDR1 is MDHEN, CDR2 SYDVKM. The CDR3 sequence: CASSSVAGGQETQYF. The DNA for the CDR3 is TGTGCCAGCAGTTCTGTAGCGGGAGGGCAAGAGACCCAGTACTTC. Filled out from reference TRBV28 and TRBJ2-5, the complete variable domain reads DVKVTQSSRYLVKRTGEKVFLECVQDMDHENMFWYRQDPGLGLRLIYFSYDVKMKEKGDIPEGYSVSREKKERFSLILESASTNQTSMYLCASSSVAGGQETQYFGPGTRLLVL.

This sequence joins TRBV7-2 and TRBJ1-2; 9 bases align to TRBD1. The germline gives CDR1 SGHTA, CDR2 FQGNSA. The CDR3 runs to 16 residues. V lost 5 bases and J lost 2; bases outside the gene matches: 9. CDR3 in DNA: TGTGCCAGCAGCCATCCCAGAGGACAGGGGAACTATGGCTACACCTTC. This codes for CASSHPRGQGNYGYTF.

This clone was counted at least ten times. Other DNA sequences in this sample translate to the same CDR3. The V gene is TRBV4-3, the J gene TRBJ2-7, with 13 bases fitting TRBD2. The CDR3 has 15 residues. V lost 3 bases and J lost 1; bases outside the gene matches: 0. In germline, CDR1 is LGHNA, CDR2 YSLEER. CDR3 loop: CASSQGLAGSYEQYF. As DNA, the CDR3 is TGCGCCAGCAGCCAGGGACTAGCGGGATCCTACGAGCAGTACTTC.

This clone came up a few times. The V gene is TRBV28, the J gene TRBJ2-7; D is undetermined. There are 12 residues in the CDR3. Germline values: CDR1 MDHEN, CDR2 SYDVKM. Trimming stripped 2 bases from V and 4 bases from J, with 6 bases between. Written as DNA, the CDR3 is TGTGCCAGCAGTTTACAGGAATACGAGCAGTACTTC. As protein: CASSLQEYEQYF.

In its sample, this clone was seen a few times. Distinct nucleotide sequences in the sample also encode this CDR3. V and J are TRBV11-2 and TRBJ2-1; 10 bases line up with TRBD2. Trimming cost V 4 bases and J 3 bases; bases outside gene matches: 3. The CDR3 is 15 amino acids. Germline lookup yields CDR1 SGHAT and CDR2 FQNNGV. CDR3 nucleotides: TGTGCCAGCAGCTCGTTAGCGGGAGGCTACAATGAGCAGTTCTTC. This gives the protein CASSSLAGGYNEQFF.

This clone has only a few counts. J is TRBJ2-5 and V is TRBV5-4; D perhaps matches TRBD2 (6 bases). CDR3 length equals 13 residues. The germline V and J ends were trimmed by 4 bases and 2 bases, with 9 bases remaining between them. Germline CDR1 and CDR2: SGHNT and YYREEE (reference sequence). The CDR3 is CASSPGGQETQYF. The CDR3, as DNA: TGTGCCAGCAGCCCCGGGGGACAAGAGACCCAGTACTTC. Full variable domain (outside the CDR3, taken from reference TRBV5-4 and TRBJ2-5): ETGVTQSPTHLIKTRGQQVTLRCSSQSGHNTVSWYQQALGQGPQFIFQYYREEENGRGNFPPRFSGLQFPNYSSELNVNALELDDSALYLCASSPGGQETQYFGPGTRLLVL.